This T cell receptor beta chain was captured in a study of shared T cell receptors in the human thymus (dated by TCRdb to the early 2020s). With regard to the full study: The study investigated the way shared, self-reactive T-cell receptor alpha chains are produced in the human thymus.

Notes on this clone: Its specific antigen is unknown. Base qualities are missing; no much larger clone stands one base away.

The CDR3 starts with the cysteine, ends with the phenylalanine, and has 12 residues. CDR3 DNA only is kept here, 36 bases in frame from base 1. Relative to germline, V is 4 bases shorter and J is 5 bases shorter, with 9 bases between their ends. For CDR1 and CDR2, the germline V gene lists MNHEY and SVGAGI. Library method: the immunoSEQ multiplex PCR assay. Sourced from immuneACCESS, this table was stored by TCRdb with only in-frame sequences that have V and J called. A share of the clones is absent; for the studies checked, an unresolved V gene accounts for under half, and the remainder has no known explanation. For this sample there are fewer than 700,000 clones; approximately 88% appear just once. The top ten constitute roughly 0.0097% of the sample. In addition, the sample was reused for a study of human thymus T cells. The second publication reports: In Finland, the donors were immunologically healthy infants who were having open corrective cardiac surgery for congenital heart defects. Thymus tissue was obtained as surgical resects removed during corrective cardiac surgery. V and J gene segment usage appeared biased in both thymic and peripheral blood repertoires. The related research found that thymic TCR repertoires overlapped highly between unrelated individuals. The study described the TCR alpha and beta repertoires in roughly 8 infant thymus samples and a few matching peripheral blood samples. The cohort included more than 5 male and two female infants, with donor ages spanning 7 to 244 days. Thymocytes were mechanically released from the tissue and were stored as pellets of 10-30 million cells at -70 degrees C. A QIAsymphony instrument was used to extract genomic DNA from frozen cell pellets. The immunoSEQ multiplex PCR assay was used to amplify the TCRB and TCRAD loci from a standardized quantity of quality-controlled genomic DNA. The amplicons covered the V(D)J region and were long enough to include the CDR3 and to identify the V and J genes. Amplicon sequencing was performed on an Illumina platform through the commercial immunoSEQ service. Primer bias and sequencing errors were corrected using previously described methods, and TCRAD and TCRB definitions followed the IMGT database. The repertoires were analysed using immunoSEQ Analyzer 3.0 and VDJTools for basic statistics, V/J segment usage, diversity estimates, rarefaction and pairwise overlap. To estimate diversity, the Chao1, ChaoE, Efron-Thisted, Shannon and inverse Simpson indices were applied, and diversity was also estimated on datasets down-sampled to the smallest sample. Repertoire overlap was determined by strict matching of CDR3 nucleotide sequence, V gene and J gene, and Jaccard-based multidimensional scaling clustering was applied. On average, thymus samples yielded around 800,000 unique TCRB clonotypes, whereas blood samples yielded some 92,000.

Recombination linked TRBV6-5 to TRBJ2-7; there is no confident call for the D gene. This receptor was identified in a boy younger than two with a congenital heart defect. Donor details come from another sample of the same person, matched by shared clones. Sequencing used thymocytes. The CDR3 region reads CASSSPLHEQYF. The bases read TGTGCCAGCAGTTCCCCCCTCCACGAGCAGTACTTC.